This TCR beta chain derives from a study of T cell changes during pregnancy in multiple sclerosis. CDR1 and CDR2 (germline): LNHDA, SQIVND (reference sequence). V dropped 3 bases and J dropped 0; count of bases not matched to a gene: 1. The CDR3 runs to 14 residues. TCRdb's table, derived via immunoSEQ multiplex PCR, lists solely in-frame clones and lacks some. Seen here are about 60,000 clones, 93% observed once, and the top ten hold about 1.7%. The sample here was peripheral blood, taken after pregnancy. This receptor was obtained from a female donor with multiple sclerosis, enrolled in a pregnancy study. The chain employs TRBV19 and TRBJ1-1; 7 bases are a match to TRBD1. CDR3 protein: CASSMTGMNTEAFF. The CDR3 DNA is TGTGCCAGTAGTATGACAGGGATGAACACTGAAGCTTTCTTT.